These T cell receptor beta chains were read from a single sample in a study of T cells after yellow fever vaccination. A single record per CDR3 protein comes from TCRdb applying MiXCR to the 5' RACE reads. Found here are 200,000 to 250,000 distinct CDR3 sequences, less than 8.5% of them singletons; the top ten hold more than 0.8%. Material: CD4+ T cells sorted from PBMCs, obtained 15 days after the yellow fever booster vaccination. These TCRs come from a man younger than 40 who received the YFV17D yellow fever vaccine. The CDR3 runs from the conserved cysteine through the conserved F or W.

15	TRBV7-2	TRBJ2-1	CASSLVGSGYNEQFF
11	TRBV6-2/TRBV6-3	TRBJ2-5	CASSQSETQYF
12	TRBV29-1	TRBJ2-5	CSAGQGSETQYF
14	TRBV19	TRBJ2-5	CASSIRDRAETQYF
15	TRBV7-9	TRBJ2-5	CASSLVGTGKETQYF
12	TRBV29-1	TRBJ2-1	CSVHGRGDEQFF
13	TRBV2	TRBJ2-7	CASLVGEAYEQYF
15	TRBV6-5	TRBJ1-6	CASSYTDKHNSPLHF
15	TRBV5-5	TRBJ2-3	CASSLVGGPVDTQYF
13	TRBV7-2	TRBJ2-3	CASSRDRTDTQYF
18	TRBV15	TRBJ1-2	CATSRSVNPTGDGYGYTF
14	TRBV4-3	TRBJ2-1	CASSGGLSYNEQFF
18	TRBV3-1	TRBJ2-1	CASSQERGTGGSYNEQFF
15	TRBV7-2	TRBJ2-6	CATRQTVSGANVLTF
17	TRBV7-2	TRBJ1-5	CASSLAGQGNSNQPQHF
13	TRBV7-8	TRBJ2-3	CASSHDRADTQYF
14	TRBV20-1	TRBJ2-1	CSAISGRVGDEQFF
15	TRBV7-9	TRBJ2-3	CASSLGGSLADTQYF
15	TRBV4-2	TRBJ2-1	CASSQEGVAYNEQFF
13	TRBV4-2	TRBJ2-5	CASSQVGEETQYF
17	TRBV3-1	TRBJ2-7	CASSHNPSGRSPYEQYF
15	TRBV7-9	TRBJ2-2	CASSPDRGPNGELFF
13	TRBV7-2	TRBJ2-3	CASSPRLEDTQYF
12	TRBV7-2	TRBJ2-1	CASSQGGLKQFF
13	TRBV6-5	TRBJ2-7	CASSYSGRGEQYF
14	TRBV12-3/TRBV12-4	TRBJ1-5	CASSFRSGREPQHF
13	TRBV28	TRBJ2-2	CASRTANTGELFF
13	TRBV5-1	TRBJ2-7	CASTGTGGHEQYF
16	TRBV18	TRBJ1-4	CASSPWDIATNEKLFF
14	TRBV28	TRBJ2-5	CASSSAGSWETQYF
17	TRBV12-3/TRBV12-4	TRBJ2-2	CASYWTGEIRVTGELFF
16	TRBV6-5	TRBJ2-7	CASSSASLAGDGEQYF
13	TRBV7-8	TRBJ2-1	CASRWGPNNEQFF
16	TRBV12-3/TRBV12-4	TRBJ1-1	CASSIPGALGNTEAFF
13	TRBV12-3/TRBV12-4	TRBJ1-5	CASNRVSGQPQHF
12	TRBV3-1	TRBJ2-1	CASSQRVNEQFF
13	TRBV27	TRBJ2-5	CASSLGVLETQYF
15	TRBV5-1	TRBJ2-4	CASSPGHQMGNIQYF
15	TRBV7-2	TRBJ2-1	CASSPFSGRYNEQFF
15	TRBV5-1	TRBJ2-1	CASSLPGLAGCEQFF
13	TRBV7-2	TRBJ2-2	CASSFLLARELFF
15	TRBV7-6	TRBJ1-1	CASSQERTGLTEAFF
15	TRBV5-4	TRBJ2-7	CASSLAAGGDYEQYF
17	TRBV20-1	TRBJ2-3	CSARVSGGRSSTDTQYF
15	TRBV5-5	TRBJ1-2	CASSSGTFFNYGYTF
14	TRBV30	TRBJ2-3	CAWFPGTGPDTQYF
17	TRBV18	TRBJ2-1	CASSPIISGWGSNEQFF
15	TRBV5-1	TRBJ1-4	CASSPRGQGGEKLFF
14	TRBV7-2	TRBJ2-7	CARSLLAGGWEQYF
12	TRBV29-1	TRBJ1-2	CSLWNSWYGYTF
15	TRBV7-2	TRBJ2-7	CASSLALTDIYEQYF
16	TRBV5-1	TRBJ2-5	CASSLMSSGAQETQYF
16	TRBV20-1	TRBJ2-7	CSARDPAGTVGYEQYF
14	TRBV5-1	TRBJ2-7	CASSSGQTIYEQYF